One TCR beta chain is described in this entry. Its antigen is not known. This sample stems from a study of blood T cells in healthy people across ages. Looking at the study overall: Capture via template switching afforded approximately one barcoded beta molecule per two T cells. Notes on the study in general: Per million T cells, TCR beta diversity dropped roughly linearly as age increased. PBMCs left unsorted prevented a conclusive naive versus antigen-experienced comparison.

Germline V gives CDR1 SQVTM, CDR2 ANQGSEA. The V and J ends lost 4 bases and 2 bases respectively, with 17 bases between them. The CDR3 covers 16 residues. Together with a sample-barcoded 5' primer, a J-beta primer mix was included in a second PCR lasting roughly 6 to 12 cycles. All samples gave at least 2.5 million CDR3-containing paired-end reads. TCRdb re-called the 5' RACE reads with MiXCR, one entry per CDR3 protein. The repertoire consists of roughly 680,000 distinct CDR3 sequences, with around 45% occurring once and the leading ten covering roughly 30%. This chain uses TRBV29-1 with TRBJ2-2; no firm D call. The receptor was derived from an older woman in good health. Sequences were obtained from blood. CDR3 nucleotides: TGCAGCGTTGCCCAAGGGCGCGGCAAAAACACCGGGGAGCTGTTTTTT. Amino acid sequence: CSVAQGRGKNTGELFF.